This TCR beta chain was sequenced during a study of T-cell reconstitution after alpha-beta-depleted transplantation in children. Study-wide results and limits: Newly produced T cells mostly provided counts and TCRbeta diversity after one year, as hyperexpanded clones declined.

This CDR3 region has 16 residues. Germline V lookup: CDR1 DFQATT, CDR2 SNEGSKA (reference sequence). Trimming took 0 bases from V and 1 from J; bases not matched to a gene: 4. Preparing the TCRbeta library involved the use of unique molecular identifiers. Using its own MiXCR run on the PCR reads, TCRdb lists one record per CDR3 protein. The table records about 200,000 distinct CDR3 sequences, just under 6.5% of them present only once. In this sample, this clonotype turned up many times. What it recognizes is unknown. This specimen consisted of PBMCs, obtained before TCRalphabeta/CD19-depleted stem cell transplant. The gene calls are TRBV20-1 and TRBJ2-2; TRBD2 matches 8 bases. The source of this sequence is a girl in the first two years of life with combined immunodeficiency, due to receive a stem cell transplant. Here the CDR3 reads CSARDLSGRNTGELFF. In nucleotides, the CDR3 is TGCAGTGCTAGAGATTTGAGCGGGAGGAACACCGGGGAGCTGTTTTTT.